Described below is a single T cell receptor (beta chain) sequence and its context. Its specificity is not known. CDR3 regions were amplified by Arm-PCR using iRepertoire HTBI primers to build TCR beta libraries. TCRdb itself ran the multiplex PCR reads through MiXCR, one entry per CDR3 protein. The sample lists around 480,000 distinct CDR3 sequences, 15% to 20% occurring once. Time point meaning: newly diagnosed GD, antithyroid drugs for less than 3 months. Extracted RNA from PBMCs served as the source of the TCR library. The sample is drawn from a study of regulatory T cells in long-lasting Graves disease. Study results and caveats: Results may be inaccurate due to the small sample size.

These sequences were also reported in another study, on T cells in Graves' hyperthyroidism and ophthalmopathy.

This specimen was peripheral blood mononuclear cells (PBMCs), taken at new diagnosis, from a patient treated with antithyroid drugs. The sequence derives from a man in his forties or fifties with Graves disease.

DNA of the CDR3: TGCGCCAGCACCCCCGTAGCGGGAAGCTCCTACAATGAGCAGTTCTTC. The encoded protein is CASTPVAGSSYNEQFF. This sequence joins TRBV5-1 and TRBJ2-1, with 8 bases that match TRBD2. Per germline, CDR1 SGHRS and CDR2 YFSETQ. This CDR3 comprises 16 residues. With V trimmed by 6 bases and J by 0 bases, 8 bases remained unmatched. Based on the CDR3 plus reference TRBV5-1 and TRBJ2-1, the full variable domain is KAGVTQTPRYLIKTRGQQVTLSCSPISGHRSVSWYQQTPGQGLQFLFEYFSETQRNKGNFPGRFSGRQFSNSRSEMNVSTLELGDSALYLCASTPVAGSSYNEQFFGPGTRLTVL.